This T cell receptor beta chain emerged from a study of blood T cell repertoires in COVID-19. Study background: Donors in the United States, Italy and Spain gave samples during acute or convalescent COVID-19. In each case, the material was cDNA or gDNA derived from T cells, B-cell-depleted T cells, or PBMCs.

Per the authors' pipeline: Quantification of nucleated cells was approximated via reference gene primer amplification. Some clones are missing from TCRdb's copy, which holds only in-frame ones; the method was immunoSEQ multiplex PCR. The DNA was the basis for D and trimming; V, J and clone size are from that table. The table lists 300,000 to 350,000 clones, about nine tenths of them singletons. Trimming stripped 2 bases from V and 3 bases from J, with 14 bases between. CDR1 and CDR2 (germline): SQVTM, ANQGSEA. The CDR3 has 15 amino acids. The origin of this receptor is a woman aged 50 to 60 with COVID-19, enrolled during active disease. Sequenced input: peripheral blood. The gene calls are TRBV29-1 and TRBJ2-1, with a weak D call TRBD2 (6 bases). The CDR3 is CSVEPRAGLYNEQFF. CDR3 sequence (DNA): TGCAGCGTTGAACCTCGAGCGGGCCTCTACAATGAGCAGTTCTTC.